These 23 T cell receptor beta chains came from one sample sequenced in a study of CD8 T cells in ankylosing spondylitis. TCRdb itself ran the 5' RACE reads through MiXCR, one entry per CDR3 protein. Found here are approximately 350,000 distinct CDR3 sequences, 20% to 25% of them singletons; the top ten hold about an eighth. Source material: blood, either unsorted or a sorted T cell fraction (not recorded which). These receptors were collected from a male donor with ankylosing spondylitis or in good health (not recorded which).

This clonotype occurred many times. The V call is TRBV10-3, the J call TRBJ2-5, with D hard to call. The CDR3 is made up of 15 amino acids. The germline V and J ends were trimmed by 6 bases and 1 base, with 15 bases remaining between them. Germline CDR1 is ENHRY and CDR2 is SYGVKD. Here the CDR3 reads CAISVTGPIQETQYF. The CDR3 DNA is TGTGCCATCAGCGTCACTGGACCAATCCAAGAGACCCAGTACTTC.

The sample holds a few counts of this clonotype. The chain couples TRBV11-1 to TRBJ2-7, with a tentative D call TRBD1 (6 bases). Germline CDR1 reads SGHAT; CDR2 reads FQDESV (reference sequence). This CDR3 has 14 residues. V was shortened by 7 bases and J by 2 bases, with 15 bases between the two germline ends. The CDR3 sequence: CASTHPTGAYEQYF. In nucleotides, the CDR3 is TGTGCCAGCACCCACCCGACAGGAGCCTACGAGCAGTACTTC.

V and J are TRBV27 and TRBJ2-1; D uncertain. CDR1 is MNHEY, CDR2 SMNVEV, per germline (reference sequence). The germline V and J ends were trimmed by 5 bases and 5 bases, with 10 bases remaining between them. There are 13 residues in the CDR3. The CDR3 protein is CASSQVTHNEQFF. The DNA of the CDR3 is TGTGCCAGCAGTCAGGTGACCCACAATGAGCAGTTCTTC.

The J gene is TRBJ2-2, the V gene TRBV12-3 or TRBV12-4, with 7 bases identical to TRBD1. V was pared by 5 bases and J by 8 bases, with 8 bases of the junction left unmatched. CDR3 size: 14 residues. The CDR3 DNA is TGTGCCAGCAGTAATCACAGGGGTCGGGGGGAGCTGTTTTTT. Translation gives CASSNHRGRGELFF.

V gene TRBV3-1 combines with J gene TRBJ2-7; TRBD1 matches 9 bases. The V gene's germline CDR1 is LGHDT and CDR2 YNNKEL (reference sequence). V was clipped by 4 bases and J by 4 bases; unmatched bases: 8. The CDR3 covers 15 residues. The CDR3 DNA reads TGTGCCAGCAGCCGGCCGGGACAGGGAGTGTACGAGCAGTACTTC. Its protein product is CASSRPGQGVYEQYF.

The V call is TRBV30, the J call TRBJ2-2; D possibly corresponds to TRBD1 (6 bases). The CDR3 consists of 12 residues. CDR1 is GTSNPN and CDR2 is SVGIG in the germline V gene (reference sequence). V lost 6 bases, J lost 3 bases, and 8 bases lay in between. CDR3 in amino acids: CACYRDTGELFF. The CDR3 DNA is TGTGCCTGTTACAGGGACACCGGGGAGCTGTTTTTT.

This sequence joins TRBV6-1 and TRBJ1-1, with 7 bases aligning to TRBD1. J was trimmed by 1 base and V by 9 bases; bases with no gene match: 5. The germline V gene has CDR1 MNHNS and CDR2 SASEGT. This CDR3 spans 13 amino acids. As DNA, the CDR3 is TGTGCCAGTAGGGACAGCCCGAACACTGAAGCTTTCTTT. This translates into CASRDSPNTEAFF.

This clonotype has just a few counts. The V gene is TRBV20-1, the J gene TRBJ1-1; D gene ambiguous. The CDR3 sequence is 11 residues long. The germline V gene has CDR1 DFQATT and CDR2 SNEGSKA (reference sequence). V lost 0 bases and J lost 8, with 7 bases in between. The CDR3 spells CSARDWAEAFF. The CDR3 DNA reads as TGCAGTGCTAGAGATTGGGCGGAAGCTTTCTTT.

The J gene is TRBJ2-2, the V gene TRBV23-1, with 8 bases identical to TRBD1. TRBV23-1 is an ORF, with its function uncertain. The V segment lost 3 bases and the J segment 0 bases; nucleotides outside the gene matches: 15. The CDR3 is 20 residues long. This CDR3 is CASSHFQPGTGYPNTGELFF. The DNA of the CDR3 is TGCGCCAGCAGTCATTTTCAACCCGGGACAGGATACCCGAACACCGGGGAGCTGTTTTTT.

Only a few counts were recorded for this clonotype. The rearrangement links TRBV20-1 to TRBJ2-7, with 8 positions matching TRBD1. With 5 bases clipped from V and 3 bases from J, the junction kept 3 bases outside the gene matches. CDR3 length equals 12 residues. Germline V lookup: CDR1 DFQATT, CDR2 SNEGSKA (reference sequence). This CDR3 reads CSAPQGVYEQYF. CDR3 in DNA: TGCAGTGCTCCACAGGGGGTCTACGAGCAGTACTTC.

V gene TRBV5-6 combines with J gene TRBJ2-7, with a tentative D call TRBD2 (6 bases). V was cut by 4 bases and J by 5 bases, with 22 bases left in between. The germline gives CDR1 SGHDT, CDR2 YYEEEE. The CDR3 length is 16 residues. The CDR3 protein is CASSPGVREGVDEQYF. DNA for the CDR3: TGTGCCAGCAGCCCGGGGGTTAGAGAGGGAGTGGACGAGCAGTACTTC.

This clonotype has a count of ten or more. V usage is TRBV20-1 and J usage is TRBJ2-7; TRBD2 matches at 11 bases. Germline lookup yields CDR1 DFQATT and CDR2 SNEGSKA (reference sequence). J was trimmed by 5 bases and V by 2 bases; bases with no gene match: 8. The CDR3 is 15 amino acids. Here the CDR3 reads CSARILAGGSDEQYF. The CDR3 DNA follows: TGCAGTGCTAGAATCCTAGCGGGGGGATCGGACGAGCAGTACTTC.

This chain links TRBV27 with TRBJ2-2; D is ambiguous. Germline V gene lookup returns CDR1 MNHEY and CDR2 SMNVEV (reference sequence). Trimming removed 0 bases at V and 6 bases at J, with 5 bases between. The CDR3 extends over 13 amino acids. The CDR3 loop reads CASSLSGPGELFF. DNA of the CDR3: TGTGCCAGCAGTTTATCGGGCCCCGGGGAGCTGTTTTTT.

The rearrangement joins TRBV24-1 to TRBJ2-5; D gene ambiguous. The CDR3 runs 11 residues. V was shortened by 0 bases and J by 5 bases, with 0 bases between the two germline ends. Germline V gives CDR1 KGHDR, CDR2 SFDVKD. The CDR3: CATSDLETQYF. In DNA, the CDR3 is TGTGCCACCAGTGATTTGGAGACCCAGTACTTC.

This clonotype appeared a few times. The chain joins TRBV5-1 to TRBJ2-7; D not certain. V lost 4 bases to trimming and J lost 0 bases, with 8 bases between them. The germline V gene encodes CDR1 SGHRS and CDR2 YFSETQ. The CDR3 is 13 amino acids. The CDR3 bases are TGCGCCAGCAGCGTTGAAAGCTCCTACGAGCAGTACTTC. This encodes CASSVESSYEQYF.

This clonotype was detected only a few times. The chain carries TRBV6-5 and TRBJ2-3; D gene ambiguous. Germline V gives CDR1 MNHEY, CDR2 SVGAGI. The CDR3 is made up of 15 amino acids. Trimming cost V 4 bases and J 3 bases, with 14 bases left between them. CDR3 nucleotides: TGTGCCAGCAGTTTCAGCCTGACCCTTACAGATACGCAGTATTTT. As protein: CASSFSLTLTDTQYF.

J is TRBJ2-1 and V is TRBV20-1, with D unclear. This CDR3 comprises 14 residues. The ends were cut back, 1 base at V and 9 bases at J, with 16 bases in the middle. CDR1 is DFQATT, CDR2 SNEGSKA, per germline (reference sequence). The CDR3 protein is CSARVSSSPVEQFF. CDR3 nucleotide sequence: TGCAGTGCTAGAGTTTCGTCGTCCCCTGTTGAGCAGTTCTTC.

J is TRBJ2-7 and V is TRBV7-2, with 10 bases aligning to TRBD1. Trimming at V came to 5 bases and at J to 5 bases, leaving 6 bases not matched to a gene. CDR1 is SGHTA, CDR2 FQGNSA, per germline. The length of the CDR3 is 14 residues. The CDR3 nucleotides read TGTGCCAGCAGCAGGGACAGGGGAATCAACGAGCAGTACTTC. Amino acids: CASSRDRGINEQYF. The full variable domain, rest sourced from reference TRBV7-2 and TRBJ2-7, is GAGVSQSPSNKVTEKGKDVELRCDPISGHTALYWYRQSLGQGLEFLIYFQGNSAPDKSGLPSDRFSAERTGGSVSTLTIQRTQQEDSAVYLCASSRDRGINEQYFGPGTRLTVT.

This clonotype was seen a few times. The CDR3 nucleotides read TGTGCCAGCAGCTCCCCATCCGATCCCCCAGAGCAGTTCTTC. This translates into CASSSPSDPPEQFF. This chain links TRBV7-9 with TRBJ2-1; D unresolved. Trimming stripped 4 bases from V and 10 bases from J, with 17 bases between. CDR3 length: 14 residues. Germline loops: CDR1 SEHNR, CDR2 FQNEAQ (reference sequence).

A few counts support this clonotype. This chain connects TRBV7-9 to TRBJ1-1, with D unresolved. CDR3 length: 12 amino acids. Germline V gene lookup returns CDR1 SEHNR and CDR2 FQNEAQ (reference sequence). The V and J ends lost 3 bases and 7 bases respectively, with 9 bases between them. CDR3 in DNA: TGTGCCAGCAGCTTGGACCCCTTTGAAGCTTTCTTT. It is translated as CASSLDPFEAFF.

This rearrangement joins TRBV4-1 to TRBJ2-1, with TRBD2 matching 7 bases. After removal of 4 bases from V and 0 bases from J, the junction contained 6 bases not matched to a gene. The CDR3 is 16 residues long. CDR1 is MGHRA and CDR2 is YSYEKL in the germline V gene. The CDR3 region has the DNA TGCGCCAGCAGCCCGAGCGTAGCGGGCTCCTACAATGAGCAGTTCTTC. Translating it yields CASSPSVAGSYNEQFF.

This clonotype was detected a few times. Here the CDR3 reads CSGRFGTQETQYF. The CDR3 coding sequence is TGCAGCGGGAGGTTCGGAACCCAAGAGACCCAGTACTTC. The chain has TRBV29-1 and TRBJ2-5; possibly TRBD2 for D (5 bases). The germline CDR1 and CDR2 sequences are SQVTM and ANQGSEA. Trimming pared 7 bases from V and 1 base from J, leaving 13 bases between. The CDR3 spans 13 residues.

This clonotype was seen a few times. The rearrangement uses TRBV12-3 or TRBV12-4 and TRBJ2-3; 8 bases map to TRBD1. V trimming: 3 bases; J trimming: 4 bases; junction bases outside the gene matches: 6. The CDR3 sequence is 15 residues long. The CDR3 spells CASSFAPGQADTQYF. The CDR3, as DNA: TGTGCCAGCAGTTTTGCCCCGGGACAGGCAGATACGCAGTATTTT.